A selection of T cell receptor beta chains follows, all from one sample in a study of TIL therapy for anti-PD-1-resistant metastatic lung cancer. The protocol was immunoSEQ multiplex PCR, while the TCRdb copy is restricted to in-frame clones and leaves out a portion. Of 54,000 or so clones listed, more than 75% are singletons. The input for sequencing was blood, taken at baseline. All receptors derive from a person between 30 and 80 years old with non-small cell lung cancer. Both conserved end residues are part of each CDR3. A D gene is named only where the DNA matches it firmly. Clone size is shown for a subset of rows, as once, few, many or a class of expanded clone.

V,size,D,J,DNA,CDR3
TRBV2,.,TRBD1,TRBJ2-1,TGTGCCAGCAGGGCTACAGGGGGGTCCCGGAATGAGCAGTTCTTC,CASRATGGSRNEQFF
TRBV19,few,.,TRBJ1-5,TGTGCCAGTACCGGACGGGATCAGCCCCAGCATTTT,CASTGRDQPQHF
TRBV5-8,.,TRBD1,TRBJ1-1,TGTGCCAGCAGCCCTGCATACACAGGGGTTTTTCTGGGCACTGAAGCTTTCTTT,CASSPAYTGVFLGTEAFF
TRBV14,.,.,TRBJ1-2,TGTGCCAGCAGCAACTCGGGGGCTAACTATGGCTACACCTTC,CASSNSGANYGYTF
TRBV4-2,.,.,TRBJ1-1,TGTGCCAGCCAAGGGAACACTGAAGCTTTCTTT,CASQGNTEAFF
TRBV10-3,.,TRBD1,TRBJ1-4,TGTGCCAGCGGACAGGGGGTCTTCGGGACTAATGAAAAACTGTTTTTT,CASGQGVFGTNEKLFF
TRBV15,.,.,TRBJ1-2,TGTGCCACCAGCAGAGATAGTACCGGAGTCGGCTACACCTTC,CATSRDSTGVGYTF
TRBV30,.,TRBD1,TRBJ2-7,TGTGCCTGGGAAGGGACAGCCTACGAGCAGTACTTC,CAWEGTAYEQYF
TRBV28,.,.,TRBJ2-5,TGTGCCAGCAGTTCCCTTGGGAAAGGAAGCGGGGAGACCCAGTACTTC,CASSSLGKGSGETQYF
TRBV27,.,.,TRBJ1-1,TGTGCCAGCAGTTTAGGTCCGGTGAACACTGAAGCTTTCTTT,CASSLGPVNTEAFF